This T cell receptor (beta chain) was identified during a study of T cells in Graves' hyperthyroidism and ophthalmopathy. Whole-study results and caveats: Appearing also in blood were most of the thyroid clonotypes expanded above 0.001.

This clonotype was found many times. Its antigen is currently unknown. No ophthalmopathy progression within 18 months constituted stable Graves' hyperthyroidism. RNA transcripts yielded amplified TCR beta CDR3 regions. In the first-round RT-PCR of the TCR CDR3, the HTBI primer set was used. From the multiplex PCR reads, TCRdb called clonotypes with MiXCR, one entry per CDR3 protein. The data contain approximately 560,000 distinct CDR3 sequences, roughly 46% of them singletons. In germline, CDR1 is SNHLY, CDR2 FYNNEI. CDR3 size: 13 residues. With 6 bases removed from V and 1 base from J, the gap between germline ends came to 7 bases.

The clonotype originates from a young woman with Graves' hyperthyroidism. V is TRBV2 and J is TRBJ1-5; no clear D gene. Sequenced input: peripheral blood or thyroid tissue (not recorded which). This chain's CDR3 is CASSQQSNQPQHF. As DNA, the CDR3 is TGTGCCAGCAGCCAACAGAGCAATCAGCCCCAGCATTTT.